The 30 T cell receptor beta chains below all came from one sample that was sequenced in a study of CD8+ T cells in alopecia areata. Isolated RNA was reverse transcribed into cDNA used as the sequencing template. Libraries were prepared by immunoSEQ multiplex PCR; TCRdb keeps only in-frame clonotypes and omits some of them. The sample has some 150,000 clones, approximately 86% seen once. Treatment defined: oral pan-JAK inhibitor, 5-10 mg twice daily. Sequenced here: CD8+ T cells sorted from blood, sampled at week 4, from a patient treated with tofacitinib. These receptors originate from a human donor with alopecia areata.

The chain links TRBV28 to TRBJ2-7; no definite D call. V dropped 7 bases and J dropped 5 bases, with 18 bases sitting between them. This CDR3 is built from 14 residues. Germline values: CDR1 MDHEN, CDR2 SYDVKM. In DNA, the CDR3 is TGTGCCAGCACCGAGCGACCGACCCTCGACGAGCAGTACTTC. This sequence encodes CASTERPTLDEQYF.

The rearrangement joins TRBV6-1 to TRBJ2-2, with D possibly being TRBD1 or TRBD2 (5 bases each). Germline loops: CDR1 MNHNS, CDR2 SASEGT. The CDR3 is 15 residues long. The V end lost 10 bases, the J end lost 0 bases, and 15 bases lay between the germline ends. Written as DNA, the CDR3 is TGTGCCACCCGGGACCGACCTTCGAACACCGGGGAGCTGTTTTTT. Its protein product is CATRDRPSNTGELFF.

CDR3: CASSAQGRNQPQHF. The CDR3 DNA follows: TGTGCCAGTAGTGCACAGGGTCGGAATCAGCCCCAGCATTTT. This sequence joins TRBV19 and TRBJ1-5; weak D call: TRBD1 (6 bases). Germline V CDR1 and CDR2: LNHDA, SQIVND (reference sequence). This CDR3 has 14 amino acids. Trimming took 5 bases from V and 4 from J, leaving 12 bases between them. The full variable domain, its missing parts supplied by reference TRBV19 and TRBJ1-5, is DGGITQSPKYLFRKEGQNVTLSCEQNLNHDAMYWYRQDPGQGLRLIYYSQIVNDFQKGDIAEGYSVSREKKESFPLTVTSAQKNPTAFYLCASSAQGRNQPQHFGDGTRLSIL.

This chain links TRBV11-2 with TRBJ2-1, with 9 positions matching TRBD2. This CDR3 has 18 amino acids. CDR1 and CDR2 from the germline V gene are SGHAT and FQNNGV. The V segment lost 0 bases and the J segment 0 bases; nucleotides outside the gene matches: 6. The CDR3 sequence is CASSLDGLAGSSYNEQFF. CDR3 bases: TGTGCCAGCAGCTTAGATGGGCTAGCGGGGAGCTCCTACAATGAGCAGTTCTTC.

About this clone itself: Other nucleotide sequences from this sample produce the same CDR3. The V and J genes are TRBV12-5 and TRBJ2-7; D is undetermined. Trimming cost V 6 bases and J 3 bases, with 6 bases left between them. Germline V gene sequence: CDR1 LGHNT, CDR2 FRNRAP. The length of the CDR3 is 11 residues. The CDR3 protein is CASGPNYEQYF. CDR3 sequence (DNA): TGTGCTAGTGGCCCGAACTACGAGCAGTACTTC.

This chain joins TRBV11-2 and TRBJ2-5; the match to TRBD2 covers 7 bases. Germline lookup yields CDR1 SGHAT and CDR2 FQNNGV. V dropped 5 bases and J dropped 2; count of bases not matched to a gene: 14. The CDR3 extends over 17 amino acids. In DNA, the CDR3 is TGTGCCAGCAGCACCTCGAAGGGAGGGGCAGAACAAGAGACCCAGTACTTC. This sequence encodes CASSTSKGGAEQETQYF.

The chain has TRBV25-1 and TRBJ1-5; D not certain. V was trimmed by 5 bases and J by 2 bases, leaving 13 bases between them. Germline loops: CDR1 MGHDK, CDR2 SYGVNS. The CDR3 is made up of 15 amino acids. CDR3 sequence: CASSPVGEGNQPQHF. CDR3 sequence (DNA): TGTGCCAGCAGTCCTGTAGGTGAGGGCAATCAGCCCCAGCATTTT.

This clone has more than one count but fewer than ten. The chain joins TRBV30 to TRBJ2-1; the D is unclear. The CDR3 has 12 residues. Germline CDR1 GTSNPN, CDR2 SVGIG (reference sequence). V was cut by 4 bases and J by 4 bases, with 8 bases left in between. The CDR3 region has the DNA TGTGCCTGGACGCGTCAGTACAATGAGCAGTTCTTC. This encodes CAWTRQYNEQFF.

This clone appeared a few times. The chain carries TRBV29-1 and TRBJ2-7, with D unresolved. The V gene lost 8 bases and the J gene lost 2 bases, with 13 bases spanning the gap. CDR3 length: 12 residues. Per the germline V gene, CDR1 is SQVTM and CDR2 is ANQGSEA. CDR3 DNA: TGCAGCTTTGGGGTAGGGACCTACGAGCAGTACTTC. Its protein product is CSFGVGTYEQYF.

The DNA for the CDR3 is TGTGCCAGCAGCTTTACTAATCAAAACTATGGCTACACCTTC. This gives the protein CASSFTNQNYGYTF. V and J are TRBV5-6 and TRBJ1-2; no definite D call. Trimming removed 2 bases at V and 2 bases at J, with 10 bases between. Germline CDR1 reads SGHDT; CDR2 reads YYEEEE. CDR3 length equals 14 residues. The full variable domain, in which reference TRBV5-6 and TRBJ1-2 provide the parts outside the CDR3, is DAGVTQSPTHLIKTRGQQVTLRCSPKSGHDTVSWYQQALGQGPQFIFQYYEEEERQRGNFPDRFSGHQFPNYSSELNVNALLLGDSALYLCASSFTNQNYGYTFGSGTRLTVV.

V and J are TRBV2 and TRBJ2-6; D uncertain. V lost 7 bases, J lost 4 bases, and 8 bases lay in between. Germline V gene lookup returns CDR1 SNHLY and CDR2 FYNNEI. The CDR3 is 13 amino acids. The CDR3 nucleotides are TGTGCCAGCACCATTTGGGGGGCCAACGTCCTGACTTTC. Translating gives CASTIWGANVLTF.

V gene TRBV29-1 combines with J gene TRBJ1-1; TRBD1 aligns across 8 bases. Germline V gene data show CDR1 as SQVTM and CDR2 as ANQGSEA. The CDR3 has 14 amino acids. V lost 0 bases and J lost 7; bases outside the gene matches: 7. The CDR3 coding sequence is TGCAGCGTTGAAGATGCCGGGACAGGCAGTGAAGCTTTCTTT. Protein product: CSVEDAGTGSEAFF.

The rearrangement uses TRBV5-1 and TRBJ2-1; D is undetermined. Germline V gene data show CDR1 as SGHRS and CDR2 as YFSETQ. The V end was cut by 4 bases, the J end by 6 bases, with 11 bases between. The CDR3 consists of 13 residues. CDR3 coding DNA: TGCGCCAGCAGCCCTCAGGAGAGCAATGAGCAGTTCTTC. Its translation: CASSPQESNEQFF.

The V call is TRBV7-2, the J call TRBJ1-2; D gene ambiguous. V lost 4 bases and J 0 bases, leaving 9 bases between the germline ends. The CDR3 spans 14 residues. From germline, CDR1 is SGHTA and CDR2 FQGNSA. The CDR3 DNA is TGTGCCAGCAGCTCCCAAAGGACTAACTATGGCTACACCTTC. Translation gives CASSSQRTNYGYTF.

The V gene is TRBV5-6, the J gene TRBJ2-7; no reliable D call. CDR3 length: 11 amino acids. In germline, CDR1 is SGHDT, CDR2 YYEEEE. Trimming removed 1 base from V and 3 bases from J, with 2 bases in between. CDR3 coding DNA: TGTGCCAGCAGCTTGATCTACGAGCAGTACTTC. Amino acid sequence: CASSLIYEQYF.

The V gene is TRBV27, the J gene TRBJ2-7; 11 bases are shared with TRBD2. CDR1 is MNHEY, CDR2 SMNVEV, per germline (reference sequence). V dropped 8 bases and J dropped 1; count of bases not matched to a gene: 7. The CDR3 extends over 15 amino acids. This chain's CDR3 is CASRTGTSGSYEQYF. The CDR3 DNA is TGTGCCAGCCGAACTGGGACTAGCGGATCCTACGAGCAGTACTTC.

The V gene is TRBV29-1, the J gene TRBJ2-6, with 9 bases aligning to TRBD1. Germline trimming cut 7 bases from V and 1 base from J; bases unmatched to any gene: 5. This CDR3 is 15 amino acids long. Germline V gene lookup returns CDR1 SQVTM and CDR2 ANQGSEA. CDR3 DNA sequence: TGCAGCGCCCTCGGGACAGGGTCTGGGGCCAACGTCCTGACTTTC. It yields the protein CSALGTGSGANVLTF.

This chain uses TRBV7-3 with TRBJ2-3, with 12 nucleotides matching TRBD2. The CDR3 covers 16 residues. V shed 3 bases, J shed 6 bases, and the junction held 7 bases outside the gene matches. Germline V gives CDR1 SGHTA, CDR2 FQGTGA. The CDR3 reads CASSFASGGADDTQYF. The CDR3 DNA reads as TGTGCCAGCAGCTTCGCTAGCGGGGGGGCCGATGATACGCAGTATTTT. The full variable domain, in which reference TRBV7-3 and TRBJ2-3 provide the parts outside the CDR3, is GAGVSQTPSNKVTEKGKYVELRCDPISGHTALYWYRQSLGQGPEFLIYFQGTGAADDSGLPNDRFFAVRPEGSVSTLKIQRTERGDSAVYLCASSFASGGADDTQYFGPGTRLTVL.

This clone was recorded only once. The CDR3 sequence: CASSLDNSYEQYF. CDR3 bases: TGCGCCAGCAGCCTAGACAACTCCTACGAGCAGTACTTC. The chain links TRBV4-1 to TRBJ2-7; D not resolved. The CDR3 runs 13 residues. The germline CDR1 and CDR2 sequences are MGHRA and YSYEKL. Trimming removed 4 bases at V and 0 bases at J, with 7 bases between.

The V and J genes are TRBV29-1 and TRBJ2-3, with D possibly called TRBD1 or TRBD2 (6 bases each). Trimming took off 1 base at V and 1 base at J, with 12 bases between the two ends. The germline gives CDR1 SQVTM, CDR2 ANQGSEA. The CDR3 is 15 amino acids. The CDR3 sequence: CSVEVEGGRTDTQYF. DNA of the CDR3: TGCAGCGTTGAAGTGGAAGGGGGGCGCACAGATACGCAGTATTTT.

The rearrangement links TRBV29-1 to TRBJ2-7; D is unclear. Trimming removed 2 bases from V and 2 bases from J, with 10 bases in between. The germline CDR1 and CDR2 sequences are SQVTM and ANQGSEA. CDR3 length: 13 amino acids. CDR3 nucleotides: TGCAGCGTTGAATCCCAAGAGGCCTACGAGCAGTACTTC. Amino acids: CSVESQEAYEQYF.

This rearrangement joins TRBV7-9 to TRBJ2-2; D is unresolved. Trimming left V 2 bases short and J 6 bases short, with 7 bases between. The CDR3 extends over 13 amino acids. CDR1 is SEHNR and CDR2 is FQNEAQ in the germline V gene (reference sequence). The CDR3 DNA sequence: TGTGCCAGCAGCTTAAAGTTGTCCGGGGAGCTGTTTTTT. Its translation is CASSLKLSGELFF.

A few counts support this clone. The chain carries TRBV25-1 and TRBJ2-4; D is perhaps TRBD1 (5 bases). The ends were cut back, 2 bases at V and 4 bases at J, with 9 bases in the middle. CDR1 MGHDK and CDR2 SYGVNS come from the germline V gene. The CDR3 consists of 14 residues. Here the CDR3 reads CASSEQGVKNIQYF. CDR3 DNA: TGTGCCAGCAGTGAACAGGGCGTAAAAAACATTCAGTACTTC.

The chain recombines TRBV11-2 with TRBJ2-7; D call uncertain. V was clipped by 5 bases and J by 0 bases, with 14 bases between them. This CDR3 has 15 amino acids. Germline values: CDR1 SGHAT, CDR2 FQNNGV. The CDR3 coding sequence is TGTGCCAGCAGCGGTGGGATTGCGCTCTCCTACGAGCAGTACTTC. Translating it yields CASSGGIALSYEQYF.

The chain joins TRBV29-1 to TRBJ1-1; a weak D match, TRBD1 (6 bases). Trimming pared 1 base from V and 4 bases from J, leaving 13 bases between. CDR3 length: 14 amino acids. Germline assignment: CDR1 SQVTM and CDR2 ANQGSEA. The CDR3 here is CSVEAQGRSTEAFF. The CDR3 DNA follows: TGCAGCGTTGAAGCACAGGGTAGGAGCACTGAAGCTTTCTTT.

The genes are TRBV5-6 and TRBJ2-7, with 11 nucleotides matching TRBD2. Germline CDR1 is SGHDT and CDR2 is YYEEEE. This CDR3 comprises 15 residues. With 2 bases clipped from V and 3 bases from J, the junction kept 4 bases outside the gene matches. CDR3 in DNA: TGTGCCAGCAGCTTTGGGACTAGCGGTAACTACGAGCAGTACTTC. Encoded protein: CASSFGTSGNYEQYF.

CDR3 loop: CASSRKTGTPEAFF. CDR3 nucleotides: TGTGCCAGCAGCCGCAAAACAGGGACCCCTGAAGCTTTCTTT. This rearrangement joins TRBV5-4 to TRBJ1-1; TRBD1 is a possible D gene (6 bases). The CDR3 consists of 14 residues. V was cut by 4 bases and J by 6 bases, with 16 bases left in between. Germline CDR1 reads SGHNT; CDR2 reads YYREEE (reference sequence).

V gene TRBV5-4 combines with J gene TRBJ2-7, with D possibly TRBD2 on 5 matching bases. The CDR3 sequence is 14 residues long. V was pared by 4 bases and J by 6 bases, with 17 bases between. Germline V lookup: CDR1 SGHNT, CDR2 YYREEE (reference sequence). The CDR3 protein is CASSPAPGMVEQYF. The DNA of the CDR3 is TGTGCCAGCAGCCCGGCTCCGGGGATGGTCGAGCAGTACTTC.

This chain connects TRBV4-1 to TRBJ2-7, with D unclear. CDR3 length: 14 residues. Germline CDR1 and CDR2: MGHRA and YSYEKL. V shed 2 bases and J shed 1 base, with 9 bases lying between them. This CDR3 reads CASSQPDSSYEQYF. CDR3 bases: TGCGCCAGCAGCCAACCTGACTCATCCTACGAGCAGTACTTC.

This clone was seen once. The chain recombines TRBV25-1 with TRBJ1-5; tentative D call: TRBD1 (5 bases). Trimming took 5 bases from V and 6 from J, leaving 14 bases between them. Germline V lookup: CDR1 MGHDK, CDR2 SYGVNS. CDR3 length equals 14 residues. The CDR3 protein is CASSHTNGGQPQHF. The CDR3 nucleotides are TGTGCCAGCAGTCACACCAATGGGGGTCAGCCCCAGCATTTT.